This T cell receptor (beta chain) was sequenced for a study of T cells after posttransplantation cyclophosphamide. Clones were sequenced by immunoSEQ multiplex PCR, and TCRdb holds only the in-frame ones, with some missing. The table lists tens of thousands of clones, just under 95% of them singletons. Trimming took 3 bases from V and 5 from J, leaving 4 bases between them. Germline CDR1 is SGHDT and CDR2 is YYEEEE. The CDR3 runs 11 residues. General observations from the study: TRB overlap between skin or GI tissue T cells and blood was limited.

This clone was detected once. Its antigen remains unknown. The sequencing input was PBMCs. This clonotype originated in a young woman in good health and a related stem cell transplant donor. The V gene is TRBV5-6, the J gene TRBJ2-3, with D uncertain. Written as DNA, the CDR3 is TGTGCCAGCAGCTCCTTAGATACGCAGTATTTT. Its protein is CASSSLDTQYF.